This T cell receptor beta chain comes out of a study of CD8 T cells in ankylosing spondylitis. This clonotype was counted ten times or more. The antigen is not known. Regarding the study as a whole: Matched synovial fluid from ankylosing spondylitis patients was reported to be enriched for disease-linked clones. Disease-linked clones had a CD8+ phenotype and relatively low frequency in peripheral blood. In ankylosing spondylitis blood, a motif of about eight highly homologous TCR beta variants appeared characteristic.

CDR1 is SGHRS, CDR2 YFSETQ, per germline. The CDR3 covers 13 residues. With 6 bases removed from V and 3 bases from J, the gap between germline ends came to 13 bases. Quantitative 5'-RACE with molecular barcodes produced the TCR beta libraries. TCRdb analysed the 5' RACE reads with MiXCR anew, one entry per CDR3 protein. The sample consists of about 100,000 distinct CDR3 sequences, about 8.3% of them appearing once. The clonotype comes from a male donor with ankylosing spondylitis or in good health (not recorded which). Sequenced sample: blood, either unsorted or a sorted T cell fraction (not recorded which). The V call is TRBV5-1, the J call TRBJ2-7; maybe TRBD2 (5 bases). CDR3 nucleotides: TGCGCCAGCAAGGGAGCCTCTAGCTACGAGCAGTACTTC. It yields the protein CASKGASSYEQYF.